This TCR beta chain stems from a study of CD8+CD57+ T cells in acquired aplastic anemia. Study-wide context: Average DNA yield from sorted CD4+ and CD8+ cells was 3.2 ug.

The CDR3 is 13 residues long. V was shortened by 5 bases and J by 7 bases, with 11 bases between the two germline ends. Germline CDR1 and CDR2: SGHVS and FQNEAQ. All sequencing subjects had displayed CD8+CD57+ cell expansion on flow cytometry. The patients, all of them, had severe acquired aplastic anemia. Blood samples were obtained from patients who had received no prior therapy. Genomic DNA was employed as the template in profiling TCR beta VDJ and CDR3. TCRdb independently ran MiXCR on the reads; one entry per CDR3 protein. The sample holds about 120,000 distinct CDR3 sequences; approximately 50% are singletons and the top ten take 29%. Findings of the study overall: Both patients and controls carried the same twenty-nine CD8+ CDR3 sequences.

Note on this clonotype: Its target is not known.

This clonotype was obtained from a human donor with aplastic anemia. The sample consisted of sorted CD4+, CD8+, or CD8+CD57+ T cells (not recorded which) from PBMCs. The V gene is TRBV7-8, the J gene TRBJ2-2, with D unclear. The CDR3 DNA reads as TGTGCCAGCAGCCCGACAACTCTCGGGGAGCTGTTTTTT. It is translated as CASSPTTLGELFF.